The 32 T cell receptor beta chains presented below share a single source sample, sequenced in a study of T cells in Graves' hyperthyroidism and ophthalmopathy (dated by TCRdb to the late 2010s). To prepare the library, multiplex PCR was applied. These reads were obtained on an Illumina HiSeq 2000. The TCR beta CDR3 regions were amplified from RNA transcripts. A first-round RT-PCR of the TCR CDR3 used the HTBI primer set with the Qiagen OneStep RT-PCR kit. TCRdb itself trimmed the public reads at Q25 with fastp, ran MiXCR and retained productive beta chains. A single entry per CDR3 protein holds the most common genes and DNA from its merged rows. Present in this sample are 490,000 or so distinct CDR3 sequences, about 20% of which were seen just once. Around 50% of the sample rests with the top ten. The specimen sequenced was blood. Source of these receptors: a man aged 40-49 years with Graves' ophthalmopathy.

Notes on this clonotype: A much larger clone sits a single nucleotide away, making a read error possible. The rearrangement uses TRBV7-9 and TRBJ2-1; TRBD2 is a possible D gene (5 bases). Per germline, CDR1 SEHNR and CDR2 FQNEAQ (reference sequence). The CDR3 sequence is 18 residues long. V gave up 4 bases and J gave up 4 bases, with 23 bases separating them. The CDR3 is CASSSPGGRPGIYNEQFF. CDR3 sequence (DNA): TGTGCCAGCAGCTCCCCCGGAGGACGGCCCGGAATTTACAATGAGCAGTTCTTC.

This clonotype was detected only a few times. The chain uses TRBV3-1 and TRBJ2-5; D assignment may be TRBD1 or TRBD2 (5 bases each). Trimming pared 5 bases from V and 8 bases from J, leaving 12 bases between. Germline CDR1 reads LGHDT; CDR2 reads YNNKEL (reference sequence). The CDR3 covers 12 residues. The CDR3 loop reads CASSWDRDTQYF. Written as DNA, the CDR3 is TGTGCCAGCAGCTGGGACCGAGATACCCAGTACTTC.

This clonotype appeared many times. The rearrangement uses TRBV7-9 and TRBJ2-7; D uncertain. The germline V gene has CDR1 SEHNR and CDR2 FQNEAQ (reference sequence). The CDR3 spans 13 residues. V shed 5 bases and J shed 1 base, with 9 bases lying between them. The CDR3 DNA is TGTGCCAGCAGCGCCTCCGGGTCCTACGAGCAGTACTTC. This encodes CASSASGSYEQYF.

Worth noting for this clonotype: Mismatch with germline at one junction end may stem from a read error. The chain combines TRBV5-1 with TRBJ2-3, with D maybe TRBD2 (7 bases). The germline gives CDR1 SGHRS, CDR2 YFSETQ. The CDR3 extends over 16 amino acids. Here the CDR3 reads CASKGGWGQSTDTQYF. The CDR3 coding sequence is TGTGCCAGCAAGGGGGGGTGGGGGCAGAGCACAGATACGCAGTATTTT.

The chain joins TRBV5-5 to TRBJ2-1; 7 bases are shared with TRBD1. The CDR3 contains 18 residues. Germline assignment: CDR1 SGHKS and CDR2 YYEKEE (reference sequence). Trimming took 3 bases from V and 2 from J; bases not matched to a gene: 14. This CDR3 is CASSSLRADRVAYNEQFF. The CDR3 DNA reads TGTGCCAGCAGCTCCCTTCGGGCCGACAGGGTAGCCTACAATGAGCAGTTCTTC.

A note on this clonotype: A much larger clone is a single base away; this may be a read error. In this CDR3 the conserved last residue, phenylalanine or tryptophan, is missing, so a read error is likely. CDR3 bases: TGTGCCAGCAGCCGCAGGAGGGGTCGAGGGGGGGAGCTGTTTTCT. This translates into CASSRRRGRGGELFS. V is TRBV7-2 and J is TRBJ2-2; D is perhaps TRBD2 (6 bases). Germline V gene lookup returns CDR1 SGHTA and CDR2 FQGNSA. The CDR3 covers 15 residues. V shed 5 bases and J shed 8 bases, with 18 bases lying between them.

This clonotype was recorded a few times. The V call is TRBV7-8, the J call TRBJ1-2; D unresolved. Looked up from germline, CDR1 is SGHVS and CDR2 is FQNEAQ. The CDR3 extends over 15 amino acids. Trimming stripped 5 bases from V and 4 bases from J, with 17 bases between. CDR3 amino acids: CASSLSPNGGYGYTF. CDR3 DNA: TGTGCCAGCAGCCTTTCCCCAAATGGCGGCTATGGCTACACCTTC.

This clonotype was counted between two and nine times. J is TRBJ2-3 and V is TRBV14; D gene unclear. The CDR3 length is 14 residues. V lost 0 bases, J lost 7 bases, and 11 bases lay in between. Germline V gene data show CDR1 as SGHDN and CDR2 as FVKESK. The CDR3 protein is CASSQDRPPNTQYF. CDR3 in DNA: TGTGCCAGCAGCCAAGATCGTCCGCCTAATACGCAGTATTTT.

In its sample, this clonotype was seen a few times. V is TRBV2 and J is TRBJ1-4; a weak D match, TRBD1 (5 bases). Trimming took 6 bases from V and 7 from J, leaving 24 bases between them. Germline V gene data show CDR1 as SNHLY and CDR2 as FYNNEI. The CDR3 consists of 17 residues. The CDR3 protein is CASRKSIHGGYGEKLFF. DNA of the CDR3: TGTGCCAGCAGAAAGAGCATCCATGGGGGGTATGGTGAAAAACTGTTTTTT.

This clonotype is a singleton in its sample. This chain joins TRBV7-8 and TRBJ1-4; TRBD1 agrees at 8 bases. Looked up from germline, CDR1 is SGHVS and CDR2 is FQNEAQ. Trimming at V came to 2 bases and at J to 5 bases, leaving 4 bases not matched to a gene. The CDR3 covers 15 residues. In DNA form, the CDR3 reads TGTGCCAGCAGCTTATCCCGGACAGGGAATGAAAAACTGTTTTTT. Residues: CASSLSRTGNEKLFF.

Only a few counts were recorded for this clonotype. The chain links TRBV6-5 to TRBJ2-2; possible D gene TRBD1, 5 bases. Trimming took 7 bases from V and 6 from J, leaving 9 bases between them. Germline assignment: CDR1 MNHEY and CDR2 SVGAGI. The length of the CDR3 is 12 residues. The CDR3 sequence: CASTQGPGELFF. DNA of the CDR3: TGTGCCAGCACCCAGGGCCCCGGGGAGCTGTTTTTT.

V gene TRBV12-3 or TRBV12-4 combines with J gene TRBJ2-7, with D unresolved. V was pared by 6 bases and J by 5 bases, with 11 bases between. The CDR3 extends over 12 amino acids. This CDR3 is CASSRVINEQYF. DNA for the CDR3: TGTGCCAGCAGCCGGGTCATTAACGAGCAGTACTTC.

This clonotype was counted a few times. The chain joins TRBV5-1 to TRBJ1-1, with a possible D match to TRBD1 (5 bases). CDR1 and CDR2 (germline): SGHRS, YFSETQ. The CDR3 has 16 residues. V was pared by 0 bases and J by 1 base, with 13 bases between. The CDR3 DNA reads as TGCGCCAGCAGCTTGGCCGGCGGGACCGCGAACACTGAAGCTTTCTTT. It is translated as CASSLAGGTANTEAFF.

This clonotype was seen ten or more times. The genes are TRBV30 and TRBJ2-5; D gene unclear. Trimming stripped 6 bases from V and 5 bases from J, with 13 bases between. In germline, CDR1 is GTSNPN, CDR2 SVGIG (reference sequence). CDR3 length: 12 amino acids. The CDR3 nucleotides read TGTGCCTGTGCCGGTAAAATCGAGACCCAGTACTTC. Its translation is CACAGKIETQYF.

The rearrangement joins TRBV12-3 or TRBV12-4 to TRBJ2-5; 9 bases fit TRBD2. V shed 0 bases, J shed 5 bases, and the junction held 7 bases outside the gene matches. The CDR3 sequence is 16 residues long. The CDR3 sequence is CASSLAGTSSVETQYF. CDR3 in DNA: TGTGCCAGCAGTTTAGCCGGGACTAGCTCCGTGGAGACCCAGTACTTC.

V usage is TRBV5-1 and J usage is TRBJ2-7, with D possibly TRBD1 on 7 matching bases. The length of the CDR3 is 14 residues. Per the germline V gene, CDR1 is SGHRS and CDR2 is YFSETQ. Deletions cut 5 bases from V and 6 bases from J, with 18 bases between. This chain's CDR3 is CASRDQGGAGEQYF. CDR3 nucleotides: TGCGCCAGCAGAGACCAGGGGGGAGCAGGCGAGCAGTACTTC.

This clonotype came up many times. The rearrangement joins TRBV7-2 to TRBJ1-1, with D tentatively TRBD1 (5 bases). The CDR3 runs to 15 residues. Germline CDR1 SGHTA, CDR2 FQGNSA. V was clipped by 4 bases and J by 0 bases, with 12 bases between them. CDR3 nucleotides: TGTGCCAGCAGCTGGGGTGGGGGGATGAACACTGAAGCTTTCTTT. It encodes CASSWGGGMNTEAFF.

Notes on this clonotype: The germline gene is not matched at one end of the junction; a read error may be the cause. The CDR3 sequence is CARSLSGSIRETQYF. CDR3 coding DNA: TGTGCCCGCAGCTTAAGCGGGAGTATTCGGGAGACCCAGTACTTC. The V call is TRBV11-2, the J call TRBJ2-5, with 8 nucleotides matching TRBD2. The CDR3 runs to 15 residues. Germline V lookup: CDR1 SGHAT, CDR2 FQNNGV.

This clonotype was seen many times. CDR3 DNA sequence: TGTGCCAGCAGCTTCCGAGGGGGCGAAGTGACCCAGTACTTC. Protein: CASSFRGGEVTQYF. The chain couples TRBV7-9 to TRBJ2-5, with 7 bases fitting TRBD1. After removal of 3 bases from V and 7 bases from J, the junction contained 8 bases not matched to a gene. CDR3 size: 14 residues. Germline V gene lookup returns CDR1 SEHNR and CDR2 FQNEAQ (reference sequence). The full variable domain, in which reference TRBV7-9 and TRBJ2-5 provide the parts outside the CDR3, is DTGVSQNPRHKITKRGQNVTFRCDPISEHNRLYWYRQTLGQGPEFLTYFQNEAQLEKSRLLSDRFSAERPKGSFSTLEIQRTEQGDSAMYLCASSFRGGEVTQYFGPGTRLLVL.

V usage is TRBV12-3 or TRBV12-4 and J usage is TRBJ1-1; possibly TRBD1 for D (6 bases). V was shortened by 7 bases and J by 2 bases, with 14 bases between the two germline ends. The CDR3 has 14 residues. CDR3 amino acids: CASIIDRRNTEAFF. CDR3 DNA sequence: TGTGCCAGCATTATTGACAGGCGCAACACTGAAGCTTTCTTT.

This clonotype showed up many times. The chain is built from TRBV7-9 and TRBJ2-7, with 9 bases matching TRBD2. Trimming cost V 1 base and J 1 base; bases outside gene matches: 2. The CDR3 is 15 amino acids. Per the germline V gene, CDR1 is SEHNR and CDR2 is FQNEAQ (reference sequence). This chain's CDR3 is CASSLVTSGSYEQYF. CDR3 coding DNA: TGTGCCAGCAGCTTAGTGACTAGCGGATCCTACGAGCAGTACTTC.

This clonotype was seen at least ten times. The rearrangement links TRBV3-1 to TRBJ2-7; D not certain. CDR3 size: 12 residues. Germline V gene lookup returns CDR1 LGHDT and CDR2 YNNKEL (reference sequence). V gave up 2 bases and J gave up 7 bases, with 9 bases separating them. The CDR3: CASSQLFGEQYF. The CDR3 nucleotides are TGTGCCAGCAGCCAATTGTTTGGGGAGCAGTACTTC.

This clonotype was counted a single time. The chain couples TRBV10-3 to TRBJ2-7; D possibly corresponds to TRBD2 (6 bases). The germline V gene has CDR1 ENHRY and CDR2 SYGVKD. Trimming took off 10 bases at V and 7 bases at J, with 29 bases between the two ends. The length of the CDR3 is 16 residues. The CDR3: CATLSSEGPEGEEQYF. CDR3 sequence (DNA): TGTGCCACCCTCAGTTCGGAGGGACCAGAAGGGGAGGAGCAGTACTTC.

This clonotype has just a few counts. The chain combines TRBV20-1 with TRBJ1-1; TRBD1 matches at 12 bases. The CDR3 covers 15 residues. The V gene end was trimmed by 5 bases and the J gene end by 0 bases; junction bases not matched to a gene: 4. The germline V gene has CDR1 DFQATT and CDR2 SNEGSKA (reference sequence). The CDR3: CSAGDRGLMNTEAFF. CDR3 coding DNA: TGCAGTGCTGGGGACAGGGGGCTGATGAACACTGAAGCTTTCTTT.

A few counts support this clonotype. CDR3 in amino acids: CAWSVLGQGVPYEQYF. The CDR3 bases are TGTGCCTGGAGTGTACTCGGACAGGGGGTCCCCTACGAGCAGTACTTC. The rearrangement links TRBV30 to TRBJ2-7; 10 nucleotides align to TRBD1. Germline CDR1 is GTSNPN and CDR2 is SVGIG (reference sequence). The CDR3 covers 16 residues. The junction had 7 bases not matched to a gene; V was cut back by 0 bases and J by 2 bases. The full variable domain, its missing parts supplied by reference TRBV30 and TRBJ2-7, is SQTIHQWPATLVQPVGSPLSLECTVEGTSNPNLYWYRQAAGRGLQLLFYSVGIGQISSEVPQNLSASRPQDRQFILSSKKLLLSDSGFYLCAWSVLGQGVPYEQYFGPGTRLTVT.

This clonotype was seen a few times. The chain carries TRBV6-1 and TRBJ2-5, with TRBD2 matching 10 bases. V shed 2 bases and J 1 base; nucleotides not matched to a gene: 1. The CDR3 covers 15 residues. In germline, CDR1 is MNHNS, CDR2 SASEGT. The CDR3 loop reads CASSEIAGGQETQYF. As DNA, the CDR3 is TGTGCCAGCAGTGAAATAGCGGGGGGCCAAGAGACCCAGTACTTC.

A remark on this clonotype: At one end the junction does not follow the germline gene, possibly because of a read error. The chain combines TRBV27 with TRBJ2-1, with D perhaps TRBD1 (6 bases). This CDR3 spans 17 amino acids. CDR1 and CDR2 from the germline V gene are MNHEY and SMNVEV (reference sequence). CDR3 nucleotide sequence: TGTGCCAGCAGCTATCGACTGAGGACAGCAAATTACAATGAGCGGTTCTTC. Translated: CASSYRLRTANYNERFF.

This clonotype was counted only a few times. The chain has TRBV12-3 or TRBV12-4 and TRBJ2-2; D may be TRBD2 (6 bases). CDR3 size: 15 residues. V lost 5 bases and J lost 7, with 17 bases in between. CDR3 DNA sequence: TGTGCCAGCAGTCGCCGACCCCCGGGGGACGGGGAGCTGTTTTTT. Its translation is CASSRRPPGDGELFF.

This clonotype was seen ten or more times. The J gene is TRBJ2-1, the V gene TRBV9; TRBD1 matches at 11 bases. This CDR3 contains 15 residues. CDR1 is SGDLS, CDR2 YYNGEE, per germline. V gave up 0 bases and J gave up 7 bases; unmatched junction bases: 3. The CDR3 reads CASSVGDRGRNEQFF. DNA for the CDR3: TGTGCCAGCAGCGTAGGGGACAGGGGGAGGAATGAGCAGTTCTTC.

A note on this clonotype: Without the conserved terminal phenylalanine or tryptophan, this CDR3 likely stems from a read error. V and J are TRBV7-9 and TRBJ1-1, with D unclear. Trimming pared 5 bases from V and 2 bases from J, leaving 12 bases between. Germline V gene data show CDR1 as SEHNR and CDR2 as FQNEAQ (reference sequence). The CDR3 runs 14 residues. Written as DNA, the CDR3 is TGTGCCAGCAGCCCTATAGGAGCTAACACTGAAGCTTTCCTT. Its protein product is CASSPIGANTEAFL.

The V call is TRBV7-8, the J call TRBJ2-7; a possible D gene is TRBD1 (6 bases). Germline-derived CDR1 and CDR2 are SGHVS and FQNEAQ. V lost 3 bases and J lost 3, with 12 bases in between. The length of the CDR3 is 14 residues. The CDR3 DNA follows: TGTGCCAGCAGCTTTACAGGGACGGACTACGAGCAGTACTTC. It codes for CASSFTGTDYEQYF.

This clonotype turned up a few times. The chain joins TRBV9 to TRBJ1-4; possibly TRBD1 for D (5 bases). This CDR3 comprises 15 residues. V gave up 1 base and J gave up 4 bases, with 11 bases separating them. Germline assignment: CDR1 SGDLS and CDR2 YYNGEE. CDR3 sequence (DNA): TGTGCCAGCAGCGTAAGGGGCAGGGATAATGAAAAACTGTTTTTT. Translating it yields CASSVRGRDNEKLFF.